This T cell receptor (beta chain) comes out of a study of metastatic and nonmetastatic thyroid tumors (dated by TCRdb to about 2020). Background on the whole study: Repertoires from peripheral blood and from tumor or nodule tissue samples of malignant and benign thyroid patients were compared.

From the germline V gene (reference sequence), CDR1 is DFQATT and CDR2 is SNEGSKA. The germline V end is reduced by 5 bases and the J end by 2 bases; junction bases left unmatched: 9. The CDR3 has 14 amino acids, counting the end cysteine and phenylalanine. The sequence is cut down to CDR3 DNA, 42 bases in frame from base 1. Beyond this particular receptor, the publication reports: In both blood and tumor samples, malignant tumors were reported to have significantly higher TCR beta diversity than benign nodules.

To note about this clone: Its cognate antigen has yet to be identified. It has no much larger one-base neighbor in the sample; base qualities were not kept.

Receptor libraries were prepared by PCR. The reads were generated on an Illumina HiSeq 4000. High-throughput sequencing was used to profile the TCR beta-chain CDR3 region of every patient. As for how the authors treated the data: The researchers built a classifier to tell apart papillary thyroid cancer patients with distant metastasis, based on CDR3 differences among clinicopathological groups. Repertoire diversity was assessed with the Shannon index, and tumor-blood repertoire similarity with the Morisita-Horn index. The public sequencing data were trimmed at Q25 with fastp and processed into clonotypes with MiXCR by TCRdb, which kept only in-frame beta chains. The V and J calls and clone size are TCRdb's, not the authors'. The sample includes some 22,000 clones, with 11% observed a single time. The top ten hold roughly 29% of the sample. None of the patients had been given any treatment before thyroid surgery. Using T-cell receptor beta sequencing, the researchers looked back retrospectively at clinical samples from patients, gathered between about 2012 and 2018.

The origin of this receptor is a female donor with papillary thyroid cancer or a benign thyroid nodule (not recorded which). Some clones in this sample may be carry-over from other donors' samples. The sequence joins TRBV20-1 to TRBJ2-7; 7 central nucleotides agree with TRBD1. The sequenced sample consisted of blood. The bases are TGCAGTGCTGGCCCTCAGGGGGTCCCCTACGAGCAGTACTTC. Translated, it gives CSAGPQGVPYEQYF.